A selection of T cell receptor beta chains follows, all from one sample in a study of graft-versus-host responses after intestinal transplantation. Libraries were prepared by immunoSEQ multiplex PCR; TCRdb keeps only in-frame clonotypes and omits some of them. The sample has about 120,000 clones; about 95% are singletons. Their target antigens are unknown. The starting material was unstimulated CD8+ T cells sorted from spleen or lymph node cells, obtained before intestinal transplant. The receptors stem from a human donor who received an intestinal transplant. CDR3s include the opening cysteine and the closing phenylalanine or tryptophan. The D gene is left open where the match is weak. The size of a clone is reported for some rows only, either as once, few or many, or as a class for expanded clones.

J: TRBJ1-5; V: TRBV27; D: .; size: .; DNA: TGTGCCAGCAGTCCCCGACAGTCCAATCAGCCCCAGCATTTT; CDR3: CASSPRQSNQPQHF
J: TRBJ2-1; V: TRBV28; D: TRBD2; size: .; DNA: TGTGCCAGCAGTTCGCTCTGGGGAGCGGGAGGATCAATCGATGAGCAGTTCTTC; CDR3: CASSSLWGAGGSIDEQFF
J: TRBJ2-3; V: TRBV7-9; D: .; size: .; DNA: TGTGCCAGCATTGGTGACAGCACAGATACGCAGTATTTT; CDR3: CASIGDSTDTQYF
J: TRBJ2-7; V: TRBV7-2; D: .; size: once; DNA: TGTGCCAGCAGCTTAGGAACAGGGTTCTCCTACGAGCAGTACTTC; CDR3: CASSLGTGFSYEQYF
J: TRBJ2-6; V: TRBV10-3; D: .; size: .; DNA: TGTGCCATCAGTGCGGACAGAGCTGCTGGGGCCAACGTTCTGACTTTC; CDR3: CAISADRAAGANVLTF
J: TRBJ2-7; V: TRBV18; D: .; size: .; DNA: TGTGCCAGCTCAGGAGACCGGGACGGGATATACGAGCAGTACTTC; CDR3: CASSGDRDGIYEQYF
J: TRBJ2-7; V: TRBV11-2; D: .; size: .; DNA: TGTGCCAGCAGCTTTTGGGGGGTCGAGCAGTACTTC; CDR3: CASSFWGVEQYF
J: TRBJ1-5; V: TRBV29-1; D: TRBD1; size: .; DNA: TGCAGCGTGGGGACAGGGGACAATCAGCCCCAGCATTTT; CDR3: CSVGTGDNQPQHF
J: TRBJ2-2; V: TRBV29-1; D: TRBD2; size: .; DNA: TGCAGCGCCGAGGGACTAGCGGGAACCCCGAACACCGGGGAGCTGTTTTTT; CDR3: CSAEGLAGTPNTGELFF
J: TRBJ2-1; V: TRBV9; D: .; size: .; DNA: TGTGCCAGCAGCGTACAGGGTGTAGGCTACAATGAGCAGTTCTTC; CDR3: CASSVQGVGYNEQFF
J: TRBJ1-2; V: TRBV7-9; D: TRBD1; size: few; DNA: TGTGCCAGCAGCGCCGAACGGACAGGGAACTATGGCTACACCTTC; CDR3: CASSAERTGNYGYTF
J: TRBJ1-5; V: TRBV4-1; D: TRBD1; size: .; DNA: TGCGCCAGCAGCCACCTGACAGGGGGGGGCAATCAGCCCCAGCATTTT; CDR3: CASSHLTGGGNQPQHF
J: TRBJ2-7; V: TRBV27; D: .; size: once; DNA: TGTGCCAGCAGTGACCGGGGGAGAGGGGGTGAGCAGTACTTC; CDR3: CASSDRGRGGEQYF
J: TRBJ1-2; V: TRBV5-1; D: TRBD1; size: .; DNA: TGCGCCAGCAGCTTTGACAGGGGGTATGGCTACACCTTC; CDR3: CASSFDRGYGYTF
J: TRBJ2-7; V: TRBV19; D: .; size: .; DNA: TGTGCCAGTACCCGGGGTCGGGAGCAGTACTTC; CDR3: CASTRGREQYF
J: TRBJ1-1; V: TRBV14; D: .; size: .; DNA: TGTGCCAGCAGTAATTGGTTCGGGGACTCTGAAGCTTTCTTT; CDR3: CASSNWFGDSEAFF
J: TRBJ2-1; V: TRBV6-5; D: .; size: .; DNA: TGTGCCAGCAGCCCGGGGCTGACGGTTGAGCAGTTCTTC; CDR3: CASSPGLTVEQFF
J: TRBJ2-3; V: TRBV5-1; D: .; size: .; DNA: TGCGCCAGCAGCCCCGCAGTCCCCAGCACAGATACGCAGTATTTT; CDR3: CASSPAVPSTDTQYF
J: TRBJ1-5; V: TRBV30; D: TRBD1; size: .; DNA: TGTGCCTCCACCGGGACAGGGGCCGCCATGGAGCCCCAGCATTTT; CDR3: CASTGTGAAMEPQHF
J: TRBJ2-2; V: TRBV6-1; D: .; size: .; DNA: TGTGCCTCCCCGGCGTGGGCGGCCGGGGAGCTGTTTTTT; CDR3: CASPAWAAGELFF
J: TRBJ2-5; V: TRBV28; D: .; size: .; DNA: TGTGCCAGCAGGTTACTCCCGGGGGAGACCCAGTACTTC; CDR3: CASRLLPGETQYF
J: TRBJ1-2; V: TRBV27; D: .; size: .; DNA: TGTGCCAGCAGCCCAACCGGGAACTATGGCTACACCTTC; CDR3: CASSPTGNYGYTF
J: TRBJ2-1; V: TRBV2; D: .; size: .; DNA: TGTGCCAGCACGGTTGGGGCGGCGGGACATTACAATGAGCAGTTCTTC; CDR3: CASTVGAAGHYNEQFF
J: TRBJ1-3; V: TRBV5-4; D: TRBD1; size: .; DNA: TGTGCCAGCAGCCCAGGGACAGGGGTAACTGGAAACACCATATATTTT; CDR3: CASSPGTGVTGNTIYF
J: TRBJ2-5; V: TRBV10-3; D: TRBD1; size: .; DNA: TGTGCCATCAGTGAGCGAGTCAGGGGGTTTGATGAGACCCAGTACTTC; CDR3: CAISERVRGFDETQYF
J: TRBJ2-2; V: TRBV10-2; D: TRBD1; size: .; DNA: TGCGCCAGCAGACTCGGGACAGGAGCTGGGGAGCTGTTTTTT; CDR3: CASRLGTGAGELFF
J: TRBJ2-1; V: TRBV4-3; D: TRBD1; size: .; DNA: TGCGCCAGCAGCCAATACAGGGGGGCCTACAATGAGCAGTTCTTC; CDR3: CASSQYRGAYNEQFF
J: TRBJ2-3; V: TRBV5-5; D: .; size: .; DNA: TGTGCCAGCAGCTCACAGGTGATCACAGATACGCAGTATTTT; CDR3: CASSSQVITDTQYF
J: TRBJ2-1; V: TRBV27; D: .; size: .; DNA: TGTGCCAGCAGTGCCGGACTCTTCGTAAATGAGCAGTTCTTC; CDR3: CASSAGLFVNEQFF
J: TRBJ2-1; V: TRBV9; D: .; size: .; DNA: TGTGCCAGCAGCCCTCCCAATTACAATGAGCAGTTCTTC; CDR3: CASSPPNYNEQFF
J: TRBJ1-1; V: TRBV9; D: .; size: .; DNA: TGTGCCAGCAGCGTAGGTTCAGAGAAAAACACTGAAGCTTTCTTT; CDR3: CASSVGSEKNTEAFF
J: TRBJ1-6; V: TRBV2; D: .; size: few; DNA: TGTGCCAAAAGGACGTTTTCACCCCTCCACTTT; CDR3: CAKRTFSPLHF
J: TRBJ2-7; V: TRBV9; D: .; size: .; DNA: TGTGCCAGCAGCGTTGGCCAGAGCTACGAGCAGTACTTC; CDR3: CASSVGQSYEQYF
J: TRBJ2-7; V: TRBV6-5; D: .; size: .; DNA: TGTGCCAGCAGTTACCGTCCCTATTCTGCCTACGAGCAGTACTTC; CDR3: CASSYRPYSAYEQYF
J: TRBJ2-7; V: TRBV15; D: .; size: .; DNA: TGTGCCACCAGCAAGGAGGGAGGCCTCTCCTACGAGCAGTACTTC; CDR3: CATSKEGGLSYEQYF
J: TRBJ2-7; V: TRBV7-9; D: TRBD1; size: .; DNA: TGTGCCAGCAGCTTAGTGACAGGGAGTCGGTCCGAGCAGTACTTC; CDR3: CASSLVTGSRSEQYF
J: TRBJ2-7; V: TRBV7-9; D: .; size: .; DNA: TGTGCCAGCAGCTTAGAGTTGGGCAGGGGATCCTCCTACGAGCAGTACTTC; CDR3: CASSLELGRGSSYEQYF
J: TRBJ1-1; V: TRBV19; D: .; size: .; DNA: TGTGCCAGTAGTTACTTCCAGGGCGACACTGAAGCTTTCTTT; CDR3: CASSYFQGDTEAFF
J: TRBJ1-5; V: TRBV15; D: TRBD1; size: .; DNA: TGTGCCACCAGCAGAGATGGGGGGACAGTGAATCAGCCCCAGCATTTT; CDR3: CATSRDGGTVNQPQHF
J: TRBJ2-3; V: TRBV7-3; D: .; size: once; DNA: TGTGCCAGCAGCTTAACAGGGGGTCTCACAGATACGCAGTATTTT; CDR3: CASSLTGGLTDTQYF
J: TRBJ2-1; V: TRBV19; D: .; size: .; DNA: TGTGCCAGTAGTAAGCGTGCGGAAGGCGCGGATGAGCAGTTCTTC; CDR3: CASSKRAEGADEQFF
J: TRBJ2-7; V: TRBV7-9; D: TRBD2; size: few; DNA: TGTGCCAGCAGCCGTCCCGGGACTAGCGGACCCACCTACGAGCAGTACTTC; CDR3: CASSRPGTSGPTYEQYF
J: TRBJ2-7; V: TRBV15; D: .; size: .; DNA: TGTGCCACCAGCAGAGATCGGCAGGCAACCTACGAGCAGTACTTC; CDR3: CATSRDRQATYEQYF
J: TRBJ2-7; V: TRBV5-5; D: .; size: .; DNA: TGTGCCAGCATAGGGGGAGGGGTCTACGAGCAGTACTTC; CDR3: CASIGGGVYEQYF
J: TRBJ1-5; V: TRBV5-1; D: .; size: .; DNA: TGCGCCAGCAGCTTGGGACAGGATAGCAATCAGCCCCAGCATTTT; CDR3: CASSLGQDSNQPQHF
J: TRBJ1-1; V: TRBV13; D: .; size: .; DNA: TGTGCCAGCAACATTCAGGCTAACACTGAAGCTTTCTTT; CDR3: CASNIQANTEAFF
J: TRBJ1-2; V: TRBV28; D: TRBD1; size: .; DNA: TGTGCCAGCAGTTTGTTCTATACGCCGGGACAGGGAGAAGGCTACACCTTC; CDR3: CASSLFYTPGQGEGYTF
J: TRBJ2-7; V: TRBV29-1; D: .; size: .; DNA: TGCAGCGTTCTTGGCATGTTCTACGAGCAGTACTTC; CDR3: CSVLGMFYEQYF
J: TRBJ1-1; V: TRBV19; D: .; size: .; DNA: TGTGCCAGTAGTATAAGGGGGGCGGGCACTGAAGCTTTCTTT; CDR3: CASSIRGAGTEAFF
J: TRBJ2-7; V: TRBV28; D: TRBD1; size: .; DNA: TGTGCCAGCAGGGGGACAGGCTCCTACGAGCAGTACTTC; CDR3: CASRGTGSYEQYF
J: TRBJ1-2; V: TRBV19; D: .; size: .; DNA: TGTGCCAGTAGTATAGACCTGAGTGGGATCTCTGGCTACACCTTC; CDR3: CASSIDLSGISGYTF
J: TRBJ1-2; V: TRBV2; D: .; size: .; DNA: TGTGCCAACAGATCGGACAGAATCTACGGCTACACCTTC; CDR3: CANRSDRIYGYTF
J: TRBJ1-5; V: TRBV5-8; D: .; size: .; DNA: TGTGCCAGCAGCTGGGGTTGGCAGTTAAATCAGCCCCAGCATTTT; CDR3: CASSWGWQLNQPQHF
J: TRBJ2-7; V: TRBV4-1; D: TRBD2; size: once; DNA: TGTGCCAGCAGCCAAGGGCTAGCGGGAGGGTACGAGCAGTACTTC; CDR3: CASSQGLAGGYEQYF